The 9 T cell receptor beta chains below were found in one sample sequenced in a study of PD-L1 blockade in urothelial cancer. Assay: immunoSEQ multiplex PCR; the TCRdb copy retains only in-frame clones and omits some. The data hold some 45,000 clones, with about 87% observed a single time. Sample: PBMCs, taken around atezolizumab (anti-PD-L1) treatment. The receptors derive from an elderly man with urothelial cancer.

The CDR3 loop reads CASSPRPGEGELFF. The CDR3 bases are TGTGCCAGCTCACCCCGCCCGGGAGAGGGGGAGCTGTTTTTT. The V call is TRBV18, the J call TRBJ2-2; D is possibly TRBD2 (6 bases). V lost 3 bases and J 8 bases, leaving 13 bases between the germline ends. Germline assignment: CDR1 KGHSH and CDR2 LQKENI. The CDR3 consists of 14 residues.

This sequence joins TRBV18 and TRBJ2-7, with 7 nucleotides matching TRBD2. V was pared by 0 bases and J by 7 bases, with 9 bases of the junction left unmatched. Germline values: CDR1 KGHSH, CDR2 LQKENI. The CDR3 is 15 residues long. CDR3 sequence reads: CASSPPGTMPTEQYF. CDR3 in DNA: TGTGCCAGCTCACCACCAGGGACTATGCCTACGGAGCAGTACTTC.

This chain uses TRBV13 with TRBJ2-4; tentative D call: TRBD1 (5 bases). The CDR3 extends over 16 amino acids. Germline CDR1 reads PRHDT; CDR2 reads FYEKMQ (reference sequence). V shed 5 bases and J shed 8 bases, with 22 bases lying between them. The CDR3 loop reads CASSPGRGWSQDIQYF. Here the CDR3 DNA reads TGTGCCAGCAGCCCTGGAAGGGGATGGTCCCAAGACATTCAGTACTTC.

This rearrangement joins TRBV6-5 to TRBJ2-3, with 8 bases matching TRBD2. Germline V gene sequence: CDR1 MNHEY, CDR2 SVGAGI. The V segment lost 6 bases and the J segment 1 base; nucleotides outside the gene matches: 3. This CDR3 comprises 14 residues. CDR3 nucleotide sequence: TGTGCCAGCAGGGACGGGAGGGGCACAGATACGCAGTATTTT. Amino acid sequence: CASRDGRGTDTQYF.

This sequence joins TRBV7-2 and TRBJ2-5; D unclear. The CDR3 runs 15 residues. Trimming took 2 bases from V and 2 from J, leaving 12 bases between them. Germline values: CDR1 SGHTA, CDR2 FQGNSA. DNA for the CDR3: TGTGCCAGCAGCTTATTCCGTGTCGGGCAAGAGACCCAGTACTTC. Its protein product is CASSLFRVGQETQYF.

CDR3: CASSQAFSGSTDTQYF. CDR3 DNA: TGTGCCAGCAGCCAAGCTTTTAGCGGTAGCACAGATACGCAGTATTTT. The rearrangement joins TRBV14 to TRBJ2-3, with D possibly being TRBD2 (6 bases). The V end lost 1 base, the J end lost 0 bases, and 11 bases lay between the germline ends. CDR1 and CDR2 from the germline V gene are SGHDN and FVKESK. The CDR3 has 16 amino acids. Drawing the rest from reference TRBV14 and TRBJ2-3, the complete variable domain is EAGVTQFPSHSVIEKGQTVTLRCDPISGHDNLYWYRRVMGKEIKFLLHFVKESKQDESGMPNNRFLAERTGGTYSTLKVQPAELEDSGVYFCASSQAFSGSTDTQYFGPGTRLTVL.

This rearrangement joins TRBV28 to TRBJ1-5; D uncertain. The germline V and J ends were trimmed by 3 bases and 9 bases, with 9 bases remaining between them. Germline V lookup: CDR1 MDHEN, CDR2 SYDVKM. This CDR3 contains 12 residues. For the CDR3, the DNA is TGTGCCAGCAGTTTTATTAGCGGGCCCCAGCATTTT. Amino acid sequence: CASSFISGPQHF.

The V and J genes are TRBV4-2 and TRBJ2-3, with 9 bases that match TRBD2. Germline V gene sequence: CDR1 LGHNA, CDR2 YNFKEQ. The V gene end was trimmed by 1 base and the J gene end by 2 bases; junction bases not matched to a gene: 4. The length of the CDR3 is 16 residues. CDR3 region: CASSQAAGGYTDTQYF. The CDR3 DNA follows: TGTGCCAGCAGCCAAGCGGCGGGAGGGTACACAGATACGCAGTATTTT.

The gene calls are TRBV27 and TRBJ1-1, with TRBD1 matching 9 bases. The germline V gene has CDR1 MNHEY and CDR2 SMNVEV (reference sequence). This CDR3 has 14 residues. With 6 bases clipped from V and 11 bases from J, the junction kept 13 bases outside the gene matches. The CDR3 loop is CASSQYLGTGQAFF. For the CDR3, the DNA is TGTGCCAGCAGCCAGTACCTCGGGACAGGGCAGGCTTTCTTT.